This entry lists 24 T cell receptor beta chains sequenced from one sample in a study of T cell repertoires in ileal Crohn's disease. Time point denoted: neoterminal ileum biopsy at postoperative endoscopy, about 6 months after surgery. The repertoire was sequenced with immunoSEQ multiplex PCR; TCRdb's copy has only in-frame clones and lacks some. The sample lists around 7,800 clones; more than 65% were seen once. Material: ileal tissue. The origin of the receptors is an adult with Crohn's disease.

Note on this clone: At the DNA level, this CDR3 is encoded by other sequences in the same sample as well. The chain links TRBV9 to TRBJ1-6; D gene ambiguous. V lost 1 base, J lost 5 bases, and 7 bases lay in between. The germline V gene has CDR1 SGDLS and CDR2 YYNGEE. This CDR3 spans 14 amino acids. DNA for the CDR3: TGTGCCAGCAGCGTACAGCAGGATAATTCACCCCTCCACTTT. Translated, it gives CASSVQQDNSPLHF.

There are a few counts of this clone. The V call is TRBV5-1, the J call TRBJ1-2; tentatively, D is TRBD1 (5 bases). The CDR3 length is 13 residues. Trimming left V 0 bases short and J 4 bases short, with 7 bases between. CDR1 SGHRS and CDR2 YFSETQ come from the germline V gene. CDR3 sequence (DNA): TGCGCCAGCAGCTTGGGGGGGGGCTATGGCTACACCTTC. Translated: CASSLGGGYGYTF.

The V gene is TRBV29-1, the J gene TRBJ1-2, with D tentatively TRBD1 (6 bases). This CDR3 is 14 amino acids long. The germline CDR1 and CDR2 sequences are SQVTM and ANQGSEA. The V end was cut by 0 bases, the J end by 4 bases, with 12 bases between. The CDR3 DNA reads TGCAGCGTTGAAGAGCACAGGGTTTCCTATGGCTACACCTTC. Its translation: CSVEEHRVSYGYTF.

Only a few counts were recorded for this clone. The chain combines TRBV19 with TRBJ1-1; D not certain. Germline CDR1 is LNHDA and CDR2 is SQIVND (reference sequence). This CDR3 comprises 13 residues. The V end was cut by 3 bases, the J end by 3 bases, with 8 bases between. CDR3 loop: CASSISRDTEAFF. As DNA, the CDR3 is TGTGCCAGTAGTATTTCGAGGGACACTGAAGCTTTCTTT. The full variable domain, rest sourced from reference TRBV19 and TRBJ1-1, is DGGITQSPKYLFRKEGQNVTLSCEQNLNHDAMYWYRQDPGQGLRLIYYSQIVNDFQKGDIAEGYSVSREKKESFPLTVTSAQKNPTAFYLCASSISRDTEAFFGQGTRLTVV.

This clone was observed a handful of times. The CDR3 DNA reads TGTGCCAGCAGCTTGGGGACAGGGGGCGTCGGGAACACTGAAGCTTTCTTT. Translating gives CASSLGTGGVGNTEAFF. The V call is TRBV7-9, the J call TRBJ1-1; the match to TRBD1 covers 12 bases. CDR3 length: 17 residues. Trimming cost V 3 bases and J 1 base; bases outside gene matches: 6. In germline, CDR1 is SEHNR, CDR2 FQNEAQ (reference sequence).

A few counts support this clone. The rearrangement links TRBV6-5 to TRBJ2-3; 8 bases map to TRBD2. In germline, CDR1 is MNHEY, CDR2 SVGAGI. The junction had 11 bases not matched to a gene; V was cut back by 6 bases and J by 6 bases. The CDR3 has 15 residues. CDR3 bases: TGTGCCAGCAGCCGACCCCTAGCGGGTTGGGATACGCAGTATTTT. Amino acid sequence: CASSRPLAGWDTQYF.

The CDR3 DNA sequence: TGTGCCAGCAGCTCTTCAGTGGCCCCTGGGGCCAACGTCCTGACTTTC. Translating it yields CASSSSVAPGANVLTF. The J gene is TRBJ2-6, the V gene TRBV7-3; D gene ambiguous. This CDR3 has 16 residues. The V gene's germline CDR1 is SGHTA and CDR2 FQGTGA. V shed 4 bases and J shed 2 bases, with 12 bases lying between them.

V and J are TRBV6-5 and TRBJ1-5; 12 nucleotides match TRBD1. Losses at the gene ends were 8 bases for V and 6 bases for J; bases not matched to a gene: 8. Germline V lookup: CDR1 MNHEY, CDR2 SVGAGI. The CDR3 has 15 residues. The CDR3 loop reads CASSPGTGGGQPQHF. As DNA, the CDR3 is TGTGCCAGCTCCCCCGGGACAGGGGGCGGTCAGCCCCAGCATTTT.

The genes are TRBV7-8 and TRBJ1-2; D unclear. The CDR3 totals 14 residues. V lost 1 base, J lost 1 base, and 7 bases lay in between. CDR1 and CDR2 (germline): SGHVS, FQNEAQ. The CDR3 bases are TGTGCCAGCAGCTTAGGGAGGATTAACTATGGCTACACCTTC. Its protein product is CASSLGRINYGYTF.

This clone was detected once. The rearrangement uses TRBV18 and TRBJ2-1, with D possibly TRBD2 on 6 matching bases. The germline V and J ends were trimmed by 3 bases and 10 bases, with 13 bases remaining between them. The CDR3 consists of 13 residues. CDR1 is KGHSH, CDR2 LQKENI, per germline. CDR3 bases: TGTGCCAGCTCACCCAATCTAGGAGGGGAGCAGTTCTTC. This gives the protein CASSPNLGGEQFF. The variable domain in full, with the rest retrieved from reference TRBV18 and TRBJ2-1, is NAGVMQNPRHLVRRRGQEARLRCSPMKGHSHVYWYRQLPEEGLKFMVYLQKENIIDESGMPKERFSAEFPKEGPSILRIQQVVRGDSAAYFCASSPNLGGEQFFGPGTRLTVL.

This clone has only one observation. The CDR3 sequence: CASSPRLGSAETQYF. The CDR3 bases are TGTGCCAGCAGCCCTCGACTAGGGTCAGCAGAGACCCAGTACTTC. The chain employs TRBV6-1 and TRBJ2-5, with a possible D match to TRBD2 (6 bases). V was clipped by 6 bases and J by 4 bases, with 18 bases between them. This CDR3 comprises 15 residues. The germline V gene has CDR1 MNHNS and CDR2 SASEGT.

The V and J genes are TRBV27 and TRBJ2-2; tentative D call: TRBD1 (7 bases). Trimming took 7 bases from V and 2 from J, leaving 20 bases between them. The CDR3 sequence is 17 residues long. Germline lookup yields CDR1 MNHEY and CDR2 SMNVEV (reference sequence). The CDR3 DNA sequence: TGTGCCAGCACTATGAGGACCAGGGGGGCCAACACCGGGGAGCTGTTTTTT. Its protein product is CASTMRTRGANTGELFF.

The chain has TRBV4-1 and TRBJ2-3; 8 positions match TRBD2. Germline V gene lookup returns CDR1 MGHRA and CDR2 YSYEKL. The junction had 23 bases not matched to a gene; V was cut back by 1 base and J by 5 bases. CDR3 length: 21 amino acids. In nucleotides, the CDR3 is TGCGCCAGCAGCCAAGCCCCCCTCGCTCCCGGGGGGGCCAACCCACAAGATACGCAGTATTTT. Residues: CASSQAPLAPGGANPQDTQYF.

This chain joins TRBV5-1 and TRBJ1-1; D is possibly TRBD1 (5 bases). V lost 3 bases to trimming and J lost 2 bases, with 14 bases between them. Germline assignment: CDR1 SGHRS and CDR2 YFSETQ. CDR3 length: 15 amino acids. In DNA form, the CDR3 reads TGCGCCAGCAGCTGGGCAGGGATTTATAACACTGAAGCTTTCTTT. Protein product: CASSWAGIYNTEAFF.

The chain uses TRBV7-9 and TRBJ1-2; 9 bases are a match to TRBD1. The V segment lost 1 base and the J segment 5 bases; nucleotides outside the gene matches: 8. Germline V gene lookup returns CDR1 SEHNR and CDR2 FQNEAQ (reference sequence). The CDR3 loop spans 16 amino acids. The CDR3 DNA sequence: TGTGCCAGCAGCTTAGACCTTGACAGGGGGGGATATGGCTACACCTTC. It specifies CASSLDLDRGGYGYTF.

DNA of the CDR3: TGTGCCAGCAGCTTACGAGGAGGAACGTACAATGAGCAGTTCTTC. Translating gives CASSLRGGTYNEQFF. The J gene is TRBJ2-1, the V gene TRBV7-2, with D possibly matching TRBD2 (5 bases). V lost 2 bases, J lost 4 bases, and 12 bases lay in between. Per the germline V gene, CDR1 is SGHTA and CDR2 is FQGNSA. The CDR3 runs 15 residues.

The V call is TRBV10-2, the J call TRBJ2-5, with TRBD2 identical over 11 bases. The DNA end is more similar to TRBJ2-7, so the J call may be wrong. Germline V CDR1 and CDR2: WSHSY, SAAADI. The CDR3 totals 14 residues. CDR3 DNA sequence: TGCGCCAGCAGTATAGCGGGGGGGCCGAGCGAGCAGTACTTC. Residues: CASSIAGGPSEQYF.

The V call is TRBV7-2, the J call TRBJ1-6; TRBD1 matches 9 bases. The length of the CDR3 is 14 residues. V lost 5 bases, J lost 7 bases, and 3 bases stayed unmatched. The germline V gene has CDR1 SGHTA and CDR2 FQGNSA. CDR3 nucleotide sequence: TGTGCCAGCAGCCTCGGGACAGGGAATTCACCCCTCCACTTT. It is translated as CASSLGTGNSPLHF.

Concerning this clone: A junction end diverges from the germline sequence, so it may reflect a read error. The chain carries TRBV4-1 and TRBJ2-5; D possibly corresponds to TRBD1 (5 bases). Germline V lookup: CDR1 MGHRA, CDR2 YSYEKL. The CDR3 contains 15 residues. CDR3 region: CASSQQTGYQEAQYF. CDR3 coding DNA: TGCGCCAGCAGCCAACAAACAGGATACCAAGAGGCCCAGTACTTC.

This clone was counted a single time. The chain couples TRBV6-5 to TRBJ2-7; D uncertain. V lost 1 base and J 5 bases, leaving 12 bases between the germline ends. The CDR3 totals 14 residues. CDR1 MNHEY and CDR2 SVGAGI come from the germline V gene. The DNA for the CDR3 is TGTGCCAGCAGTTACTATTTTAACAGCCACGAGCAGTACTTC. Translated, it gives CASSYYFNSHEQYF.

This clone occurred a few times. Here the CDR3 DNA reads TGCGCCAGCAGCCAAGAAGGAACAGGGGGTGAAAAACTGTTTTTT. As protein: CASSQEGTGGEKLFF. This chain links TRBV4-1 with TRBJ1-4, with TRBD1 matching 8 bases. The J segment lost 7 bases and the V segment lost 0 bases, leaving 4 bases of the junction unmatched. In germline, CDR1 is MGHRA, CDR2 YSYEKL. This CDR3 contains 15 residues.

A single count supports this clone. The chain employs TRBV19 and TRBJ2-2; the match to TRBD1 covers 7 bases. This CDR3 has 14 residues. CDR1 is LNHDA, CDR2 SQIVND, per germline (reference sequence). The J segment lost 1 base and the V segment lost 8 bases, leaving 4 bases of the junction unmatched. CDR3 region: CASPGQENTGELFF. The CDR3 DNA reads TGTGCCAGTCCAGGACAGGAGAACACCGGGGAGCTGTTTTTT.

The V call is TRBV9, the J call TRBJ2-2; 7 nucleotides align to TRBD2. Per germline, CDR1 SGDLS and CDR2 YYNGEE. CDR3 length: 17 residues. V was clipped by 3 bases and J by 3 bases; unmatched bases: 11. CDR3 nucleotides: TGTGCCAGCAGCGCACCACCGACGGGGGGATACACCGGGGAGCTGTTTTTT. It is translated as CASSAPPTGGYTGELFF.

The CDR3 nucleotides read TGTGCCAGCAGTTACTCGCAAACGGGGGGCACTGAAGCTTTCTTT. Amino acids: CASSYSQTGGTEAFF. The chain joins TRBV6-5 to TRBJ1-1; D perhaps matches TRBD1 (5 bases). Germline V gene lookup returns CDR1 MNHEY and CDR2 SVGAGI. The CDR3 has 15 amino acids. Trimming took 0 bases from V and 4 from J, leaving 12 bases between them.